The clone carrying this T cell receptor beta chain was seen more than once but under ten times. Its antigen is not known. These data originate in a study of T cells after yellow fever vaccination. Synthesis of TCR cDNA relied on 5'RACE template switching, which attached a universal primer site and UMIs. Via MiXCR, TCRdb re-called the 5' RACE reads, giving one row per CDR3 protein. The data hold hundreds of thousands of distinct CDR3 sequences, with more than 9% observed a single time. Study-wide points: The presence of abundant clonotypes contaminating from the bulk population was possible in FACS-sorted repertoires. Few clonotypes appeared in both CD4 and CD8 compartments.

CDR1 KGHSH and CDR2 LQKENI come from the germline V gene. V was clipped by 0 bases and J by 6 bases, with 6 bases between them. The CDR3 covers 13 residues. The sequence came from a man aged 30-40 years who received the YFV17D yellow fever vaccine. This specimen was PBMCs, taken on the day of the yellow fever booster vaccination. The chain recombines TRBV18 with TRBJ2-4; D remains ambiguous. As DNA, the CDR3 is TGTGCCAGCTCACCACCGAGTTCAAACATTCAGTACTTC. Its translation: CASSPPSSNIQYF.